These T cell receptor beta chains were read from a single sample in a study of blood T cell repertoires in COVID-19. Method: immunoSEQ multiplex PCR; TCRdb's copy keeps in-frame clones and lacks some. The table records 100,000 to 150,000 clones, 75% to 90% of them present only once. The sequencing input was peripheral blood. The receptors here all came from a man aged 50 to 60 with active COVID-19. CDR3s include the opening cysteine and the closing phenylalanine or tryptophan. The D gene is left open where the match is weak. Clone sizes are given selectively: once, few, many, or a class where the clone is expanded.

TRBJ1-3	TRBV5-1	once	TRBD1	CASSLAGQGQGNTIYF	TGCGCCAGCAGCTTGGCGGGACAGGGACAGGGAAACACCATATATTTT
TRBJ1-2	TRBV7-9	NA	NA	CASSPRDTELTNYGYTF	TGTGCCAGCAGCCCCCGGGACACGGAGCTTACTAACTATGGCTACACCTTC
TRBJ1-2	TRBV3-1/TRBV3-2	NA	TRBD1	CASSQTIQGSPGGNTF	TGTGCCAGCAGCCAGACAATACAGGGGTCCCCAGGAGGAAACACCTTC
TRBJ1-2	TRBV4-2	NA	NA	CASSRDNYYGYTF	TGTGCCAGCAGCCGGGACAACTACTATGGCTACACCTTC
TRBJ2-3	TRBV10-1	NA	NA	CASTSTDTQYF	TGCGCCAGCACTAGCACAGATACGCAGTATTTT
TRBJ2-5	TRBV7-9	once	TRBD1	CASSLERQGFGTQYF	TGTGCCAGCAGCTTAGAAAGACAGGGCTTTGGGACCCAGTACTTC
TRBJ2-3	TRBV6-4	NA	TRBD2	CASSAEERGDTQYF	TGTGCCAGCAGCGCTGAAGAGCGGGGGGATACGCAGTATTTT
TRBJ2-5	TRBV19	NA	NA	CASSIGGLQETQYF	TGTGCCAGTAGTATAGGAGGGCTCCAAGAGACCCAGTACTTC
TRBJ1-1	TRBV7-9	NA	NA	CASSLTRDAFF	TGTGCCAGCAGCCTAACTCGGGATGCTTTCTTT
TRBJ1-2	TRBV5-1	once	TRBD1	CASSWELTGSNYGYTF	TGCGCCAGCAGCTGGGAATTGACAGGGTCTAACTATGGCTACACCTTC
TRBJ2-5	TRBV6-5	once	TRBD1	CASSYTGDRGTQYF	TGTGCCAGCAGTTATACAGGGGATCGCGGGACCCAGTACTTC
TRBJ2-6	TRBV7-9	NA	NA	CASSLEGAGANVLTF	TGTGCCAGCAGCTTAGAAGGGGCTGGGGCCAACGTCCTGACTTTC
TRBJ2-3	TRBV5-6	NA	NA	CASSPLSLNSGTQYF	TGTGCCAGCAGTCCCCTTTCCCTTAACTCGGGTACGCAGTATTTT
TRBJ1-1	TRBV5-4	NA	NA	CASSLSGENTEAFF	TGTGCCAGCAGCTTGTCAGGGGAGAACACTGAAGCTTTCTTT
TRBJ2-1	TRBV5-1	NA	NA	CASSLGGENSYNEQFF	TGCGCCAGCAGCTTGGGGGGCGAAAATTCCTACAATGAGCAGTTCTTC
TRBJ1-1	TRBV5-6	NA	NA	CASSLWGRGSTEAFF	TGTGCCAGCAGCTTGTGGGGCAGGGGATCGACTGAAGCTTTCTTT
TRBJ2-2	TRBV5-4	NA	TRBD1	CASSGGTGGPISTGELFF	TGTGCCAGCAGCGGAGGGACAGGGGGACCAATTAGCACCGGGGAGCTGTTTTTT
TRBJ2-7	TRBV19	few	TRBD1	CASSLGGAVYEQYF	TGTGCCAGTAGTCTAGGGGGCGCGGTGTACGAGCAGTACTTC
TRBJ2-7	TRBV27	NA	NA	CASSRVESYEQYF	TGTGCCAGCAGCCGGGTAGAGTCCTACGAGCAGTACTTC
TRBJ2-7	TRBV18	NA	NA	CASSTRTWDEQYF	TGTGCCAGCTCAACCCGGACTTGGGACGAGCAGTACTTC
TRBJ2-5	TRBV19	NA	TRBD2	CASSTRLAGTQYF	TGTGCCAGTAGTACTCGACTAGCGGGGACCCAGTACTTC
TRBJ1-1	TRBV30	once	NA	CAWSREGREAFF	TGTGCCTGGAGTCGGGAAGGGAGGGAAGCTTTCTTT
TRBJ2-1	TRBV15	NA	NA	CATSRGGGDVNEQFF	TGTGCCACCAGCAGAGGGGGCGGGGACGTCAATGAGCAGTTCTTC
TRBJ1-1	TRBV27	once	NA	CASSSQGNTEAFF	TGTGCCAGCAGTTCACAGGGGAACACTGAAGCTTTCTTT
TRBJ2-1	TRBV7-9	NA	TRBD2	CASSRRTSGGGNEQFF	TGTGCCAGCAGCCGACGGACTAGCGGGGGAGGCAATGAGCAGTTCTTC
TRBJ2-7	TRBV19	NA	NA	CASRPGIGEQYF	TGTGCCAGTAGACCAGGGATTGGTGAGCAGTACTTC
TRBJ1-1	TRBV12-3/TRBV12-4	NA	NA	CASTWGGTEAFF	TGTGCCAGCACCTGGGGCGGCACTGAAGCTTTCTTT
TRBJ2-7	TRBV19	NA	NA	CASSIDLTDTSPEQYF	TGTGCCAGTAGTATAGATCTAACTGATACTTCCCCCGAGCAGTACTTC
TRBJ2-7	TRBV5-4	few	TRBD2	CASSLGIRLAGEQYF	TGTGCCAGCAGCTTGGGGATTCGGCTAGCGGGCGAGCAGTACTTC
TRBJ2-1	TRBV18	NA	NA	CASSPSRGGNEQFF	TGTGCCAGCTCACCATCTCGAGGGGGCAATGAGCAGTTCTTC
TRBJ2-5	TRBV6-5	NA	TRBD2	CATTSSGGQETQYF	TGTGCCACCACTTCTAGCGGGGGGCAAGAGACCCAGTACTTC
TRBJ2-1	TRBV6-6	NA	TRBD1	CASSADRGFLNEQFF	TGTGCCAGCAGTGCGGACAGGGGGTTTCTCAATGAGCAGTTCTTC
TRBJ1-1	TRBV5-6	NA	TRBD1	CASSLGQGAMNTEAFF	TGTGCCAGCAGCTTGGGACAGGGGGCGATGAACACTGAAGCTTTCTTT
TRBJ1-4	TRBV7-9	NA	NA	CASSPANEKLFF	TGTGCCAGCAGCCCCGCTAATGAAAAACTGTTTTTT
TRBJ1-5	TRBV2	NA	NA	CASSEWQGNQPQHF	TGTGCCAGCAGTGAATGGCAGGGGAATCAGCCCCAGCATTTT
TRBJ1-6	TRBV19	NA	TRBD1	CASSIDRTGGSPLHF	TGTGCCAGTAGTATCGATCGGACAGGGGGGTCACCCCTCCACTTT
TRBJ1-1	TRBV7-9	NA	NA	CASSFGPNTEAFF	TGTGCCAGCAGCTTTGGGCCGAACACTGAAGCTTTCTTT
TRBJ1-4	TRBV4-3	NA	NA	CASSQDLGSEKLFF	TGCGCCAGCAGCCAAGATTTGGGGAGCGAAAAACTGTTTTTT
TRBJ2-5	TRBV5-5	NA	NA	CASSSHPGGALETQYF	TGTGCCAGCAGCTCTCATCCTGGGGGGGCCCTAGAGACCCAGTACTTC
TRBJ2-7	TRBV11-2	NA	TRBD1	CASSSAGTVYEQYF	TGTGCCAGCAGCTCAGCCGGGACAGTCTACGAGCAGTACTTC
TRBJ2-2	TRBV3-1/TRBV3-2	NA	NA	CATQRLANTGELFF	TGTGCCACCCAACGACTAGCGAACACCGGGGAGCTGTTTTTT
TRBJ2-1	TRBV6-5	NA	TRBD2	CASSSTSGSSYNEQFF	TGTGCCAGCAGTTCGACTAGCGGGAGCTCCTACAATGAGCAGTTCTTC
TRBJ2-3	TRBV2	NA	TRBD2	CASSNRGTSGGGWIPDTQYF	TGTGCCAGCAGTAACAGGGGGACTAGCGGGGGAGGTTGGATTCCAGATACGCAGTATTTT
TRBJ1-1	TRBV9	NA	NA	CASSVRGSSTEAFF	TGTGCCAGCAGCGTCCGGGGGTCGAGCACTGAAGCTTTCTTT
TRBJ1-2	TRBV5-6	NA	NA	CASSLGMGAVYGYTF	TGTGCCAGCAGCTTGGGGATGGGGGCAGTCTATGGCTACACCTTC
TRBJ1-5	TRBV12-3/TRBV12-4	NA	NA	CASSFQGFGPQHF	TGTGCCAGCAGTTTTCAGGGATTCGGGCCCCAGCATTTT
TRBJ1-1	TRBV3-1/TRBV3-2	NA	NA	CASSQSYTEAFF	TGTGCCAGCAGCCAGTCATACACTGAAGCTTTCTTT
TRBJ1-2	TRBV18	NA	NA	CASSPNSGDVSSDTF	TGTGCCAGCTCACCAAATTCAGGGGATGTTAGTTCGGACACCTTC